Below are 7 T cell receptor beta chains sequenced from a single sample in a study of T cell responses to AZD1222 COVID-19 vaccine. TCRdb keeps only in-frame clones here, not all; method: immunoSEQ multiplex PCR. In the table there are over 85,000 clones, almost 90% of which are singletons. The sequencing here drew on peripheral blood, taken 28 days after the second AZD1222 dose. Every receptor here comes from an adult who received the AZD1222 COVID-19 vaccine.

The V call is TRBV6-6, the J call TRBJ1-2; the D gene is possibly TRBD1 (6 bases). The CDR3 has 12 residues. The V gene lost 7 bases and the J gene lost 5 bases, with 11 bases spanning the gap. Germline V gene lookup returns CDR1 MNHNY and CDR2 SVGAGI (reference sequence). In nucleotides, the CDR3 is TGTGCCAGCACCAGGGGAGGGTATGGCTACACCTTC. The encoded protein is CASTRGGYGYTF.

The genes are TRBV3-1 (or the pseudogene TRBV3-2) and TRBJ2-1; possibly TRBD1 or TRBD2 for D (7 bases each). The germline V gene encodes CDR1 LGHDT and CDR2 YNNKEL (reference sequence). CDR3 length: 17 residues. Trimming took 6 bases from V and 5 from J, leaving 23 bases between them. CDR3 amino acids: CASSLLPSGGGDNEQFF. CDR3 sequence (DNA): TGTGCCAGCAGTCTACTTCCCTCAGGGGGGGGTGACAATGAGCAGTTCTTC.

The chain combines TRBV30 with TRBJ2-7; 8 bases are a match to TRBD1. With V trimmed by 0 bases and J by 2 bases, 6 bases remained unmatched. Germline loops: CDR1 GTSNPN, CDR2 SVGIG (reference sequence). The CDR3 contains 15 residues. The CDR3 bases are TGTGCCTGGAGTGTTCGGGACAGGTCCCCCTACGAGCAGTACTTC. Its translation is CAWSVRDRSPYEQYF.

The chain uses TRBV9 and TRBJ2-3; D not resolved. Trimming shortened V by 4 bases and J by 3 bases, and 6 bases separated the two germline ends. Germline-derived CDR1 and CDR2 are SGDLS and YYNGEE. The CDR3 sequence is 12 residues long. The CDR3 here is CASSSGTDTQYF. CDR3 sequence (DNA): TGTGCCAGCAGCTCAGGAACAGATACGCAGTATTTT.

The chain recombines TRBV2 with TRBJ2-5; possible D gene TRBD1, 6 bases. This CDR3 spans 15 amino acids. CDR1 is SNHLY and CDR2 is FYNNEI in the germline V gene. The germline V and J ends were trimmed by 7 bases and 3 bases, with 18 bases remaining between them. The CDR3 loop reads CASIIPGQIKETQYF. The CDR3 DNA reads as TGTGCCAGCATTATACCGGGACAAATAAAAGAGACCCAGTACTTC. The whole variable domain, remainder taken from reference TRBV2 and TRBJ2-5, is EPEVTQTPSHQVTQMGQEVILRCVPISNHLYFYWYRQILGQKVEFLVSFYNNEISEKSEIFDDQFSVERPDGSNFTLKIRSTKLEDSAMYFCASIIPGQIKETQYFGPGTRLLVL.

The chain is built from TRBV4-2 and TRBJ2-7; D may be TRBD2 (6 bases). The CDR3 sequence is 13 residues long. Germline V CDR1 and CDR2: LGHNA, YNFKEQ. Trimming left V 5 bases short and J 4 bases short, with 12 bases between. CDR3 region: CASSGEVRYEQYF. The CDR3 coding sequence is TGTGCCAGCAGCGGGGAGGTGAGGTACGAGCAGTACTTC.

The CDR3 nucleotides are TGTGCCAGCGGGACCGCCCTTAGCGAGCAGTACTTC. It codes for CASGTALSEQYF. V is TRBV28 and J is TRBJ2-7; D may match TRBD1 or TRBD2 (5 bases each). The CDR3 is 12 amino acids. Trimming took off 8 bases at V and 6 bases at J, with 14 bases between the two ends. Germline assignment: CDR1 MDHEN and CDR2 SYDVKM.